The clone carrying this T cell receptor beta chain occurred once. The sample belongs to a study of stem cell transplantation in POMP-related autoinflammatory disease. The method was immunoSEQ multiplex PCR; TCRdb's version includes in-frame clones alone and lacks a portion of them. The sample carries roughly 6,500 clones, roughly four fifths recorded once. This TCR derives from a human donor in good health. Specimen: a CXCR5-defined cell subset from PBMCs.

In DNA, the CDR3 is TGCGCCAGCAGCTTACAGGGTAGGGGGAAAGAGACCCAGTACTTC. Residues: CASSLQGRGKETQYF. The chain uses TRBV5-1 and TRBJ2-5, with a weak D call TRBD1 (6 bases). There are 15 residues in the CDR3. Germline loops: CDR1 SGHRS, CDR2 YFSETQ. V lost 2 bases, J lost 3 bases, and 14 bases lay in between.